The 28 T cell receptor beta chains presented below share a single source sample, sequenced in a study of blood T cell repertoires in COVID-19. The repertoire was sequenced with immunoSEQ multiplex PCR; TCRdb's copy has only in-frame clones and lacks some. The table includes around 300,000 clones, roughly 88% detected once. The sequenced material came from peripheral blood. The receptors were sampled from a woman in her twenties or thirties with active or convalescent COVID-19.

Note on this clone: The junction departs from the called germline gene at one end, perhaps through a read error. Other DNA sequences in this sample translate to the same CDR3. The V and J genes are TRBV19 and TRBJ1-1, with TRBD1 matching over 8 bases. The CDR3 runs 16 residues. CDR1 is LNHDA and CDR2 is SQIVND in the germline V gene (reference sequence). The CDR3 loop reads CASSLGQGARRFEAFF. CDR3 DNA: TGTGCCAGTAGCCTCGGACAGGGTGCTCGTCGATTTGAAGCCTTCTTT.

This chain connects TRBV11-2 to TRBJ2-7, with TRBD2 identical over 7 bases. Germline V gene lookup returns CDR1 SGHAT and CDR2 FQNNGV. The CDR3 is 17 amino acids. J gave up 5 bases and V 0 bases, and 13 bases lay outside the gene matches. CDR3 sequence (DNA): TGTGCCAGCAGCTTAGATCGGGGAGCGGGGCTCGTCGACGAGCAGTACTTC. It yields the protein CASSLDRGAGLVDEQYF.

The rearrangement links TRBV11-3 to TRBJ2-5, with D possibly being TRBD1 (5 bases). The V end lost 0 bases, the J end lost 1 base, and 15 bases lay between the germline ends. CDR3 length: 17 residues. Germline loops: CDR1 SGHNT, CDR2 YENEEA. Written as DNA, the CDR3 is TGTGCCAGCAGCTTAGATATTCCCCCGGACACCCAAGAGACCCAGTACTTC. Its protein product is CASSLDIPPDTQETQYF.

V and J are TRBV3-1 (or the pseudogene TRBV3-2) and TRBJ2-5; D unclear. CDR1 is LGHDT and CDR2 is YNNKEL in the germline V gene (reference sequence). The germline V and J ends were trimmed by 3 bases and 5 bases, with 13 bases remaining between them. CDR3 length: 14 residues. Here the CDR3 DNA reads TGTGCCAGCAGCCATGACCTGACTGACGAGACCCAGTACTTC. Protein sequence: CASSHDLTDETQYF.

This clone was observed a few times. This rearrangement joins TRBV19 to TRBJ1-1, with D tentatively TRBD1 (6 bases). The germline gives CDR1 LNHDA, CDR2 SQIVND (reference sequence). This CDR3 has 16 amino acids. V lost 3 bases and J lost 12, with 26 bases in between. The CDR3 protein is CASSMRLRGPRSTSFF. The CDR3 DNA reads as TGTGCCAGTAGTATGAGGCTCAGGGGCCCTCGCTCAACGTCTTTCTTT. The entire variable domain, with the rest obtained from reference TRBV19 and TRBJ1-1, is as follows: DGGITQSPKYLFRKEGQNVTLSCEQNLNHDAMYWYRQDPGQGLRLIYYSQIVNDFQKGDIAEGYSVSREKKESFPLTVTSAQKNPTAFYLCASSMRLRGPRSTSFFGQGTRLTVV.

CDR3 sequence: CRAGTGDYGYTF. The CDR3 nucleotides read TGCAGAGCCGGGACAGGGGACTATGGCTACACCTTC. The chain employs TRBV29-1 and TRBJ1-2; 10 bases are shared with TRBD1. CDR1 is SQVTM and CDR2 is ANQGSEA in the germline V gene. This CDR3 has 12 residues.

The chain has TRBV27 and TRBJ2-3, with TRBD2 matching 8 bases. The V gene's germline CDR1 is MNHEY and CDR2 SMNVEV (reference sequence). The CDR3 extends over 16 amino acids. The junction had 4 bases not matched to a gene; V was cut back by 1 base and J by 1 base. CDR3 amino acids: CASSLLRGAGTDTQYF. The CDR3 bases are TGTGCCAGCAGTTTATTGCGGGGGGCCGGCACAGATACGCAGTATTTT.

The chain links TRBV9 to TRBJ2-1, with TRBD2 matching 9 bases. V lost 1 base, J lost 3 bases, and 2 bases stayed unmatched. CDR3 size: 15 residues. Germline CDR1 is SGDLS and CDR2 is YYNGEE. The CDR3 region has the DNA TGTGCCAGCAGCGTAATAGCGGGGGTCTACAATGAGCAGTTCTTC. Translating it yields CASSVIAGVYNEQFF.

The chain carries TRBV2 and TRBJ1-1; D remains unclear. This CDR3 contains 11 residues. Germline lookup yields CDR1 SNHLY and CDR2 FYNNEI. The ends were cut back, 4 bases at V and 7 bases at J, with 7 bases in the middle. The CDR3 spells CASSGGLEAFF. The CDR3 DNA sequence: TGTGCCAGCAGTGGTGGGCTTGAAGCTTTCTTT.

This chain joins TRBV9 and TRBJ1-3, with 8 nucleotides matching TRBD1. The CDR3 covers 18 residues. Germline assignment: CDR1 SGDLS and CDR2 YYNGEE. V shed 4 bases, J shed 0 bases, and the junction held 12 bases outside the gene matches. DNA of the CDR3: TGTGCCAGCAGCAGATCCCGGGACAGGCGACGCTCTGGAAACACCATATATTTT. The encoded protein is CASSRSRDRRRSGNTIYF.

V and J are TRBV9 and TRBJ2-3; D is unresolved. V was trimmed by 3 bases and J by 5 bases, leaving 4 bases between them. Germline CDR1 is SGDLS and CDR2 is YYNGEE. CDR3 length: 11 amino acids. CDR3 sequence reads: CASSAGDTQYF. The CDR3 region has the DNA TGTGCCAGCAGCGCGGGAGATACGCAGTATTTT.

This chain links TRBV7-3 with TRBJ2-7, with 9 bases aligning to TRBD2. CDR1 SGHTA and CDR2 FQGTGA come from the germline V gene. This CDR3 has 13 amino acids. V trimming: 5 bases; J trimming: 6 bases; junction bases outside the gene matches: 5. CDR3 sequence (DNA): TGTGCCAGCAGCCCGACGCGGGGGGGCGAGCAGTACTTC. Protein product: CASSPTRGGEQYF.

This clone was seen a handful of times. This sequence joins TRBV5-1 and TRBJ2-5; the D gene is possibly TRBD2 (7 bases). The germline CDR1 and CDR2 sequences are SGHRS and YFSETQ. Trimming took off 8 bases at V and 1 base at J, with 21 bases between the two ends. CDR3 length: 16 amino acids. CDR3 loop: CASHLGGPMGQETQYF. In DNA, the CDR3 is TGCGCCAGTCACCTCGGGGGGCCCATGGGCCAAGAGACCCAGTACTTC.

This sequence joins TRBV6-4 and TRBJ2-6; the D is unclear. The germline V gene encodes CDR1 MRHNA and CDR2 SNTAGT. The CDR3 covers 16 residues. Trimming took 7 bases from V and 1 from J, leaving 14 bases between them. The CDR3 protein is CASKSNHESGANVLTF. The DNA for the CDR3 is TGTGCCAGCAAATCAAACCACGAGTCTGGGGCCAACGTCCTGACTTTC.

This clone came up once. This chain joins TRBV27 and TRBJ2-3; 7 nucleotides align to TRBD1. V was clipped by 2 bases and J by 0 bases; unmatched bases: 2. Germline V gene data show CDR1 as MNHEY and CDR2 as SMNVEV (reference sequence). The CDR3 covers 15 residues. As DNA, the CDR3 is TGTGCCAGCAGTTTAAGGGGGCTTAGCACAGATACGCAGTATTTT. Encoded protein: CASSLRGLSTDTQYF.

The chain uses TRBV6-1 and TRBJ1-2; tentatively, D is TRBD1 (6 bases). Germline values: CDR1 MNHNS, CDR2 SASEGT. The V and J ends lost 2 bases and 8 bases respectively, with 18 bases between them. CDR3 size: 15 residues. The CDR3 nucleotides are TGTGCCAGCAGTGAAAGCGGTGACAGGCCTGGGGGCTACACCTTC. It translates to CASSESGDRPGGYTF.

The genes are TRBV5-8 and TRBJ1-1, with a possible D match to TRBD1 (6 bases). The CDR3 runs to 16 residues. Trimming left V 3 bases short and J 8 bases short, with 23 bases between. Germline V CDR1 and CDR2: SGHTS, YDEGEE. CDR3 in amino acids: CASSSSDHRDRAEAFF. The CDR3 DNA is TGTGCCAGCAGCTCGAGCGACCACAGGGATAGGGCCGAAGCTTTCTTT.

The chain links TRBV5-1 to TRBJ1-1; 10 nucleotides agree with TRBD1. Looked up from germline, CDR1 is SGHRS and CDR2 is YFSETQ. The ends lost 5 bases at V and 7 bases at J; junction bases unmatched: 5. The CDR3 extends over 13 amino acids. The CDR3 DNA sequence: TGCGCCAGCAGTTTTGGGGACAGGGGTGAAGCTTTCTTT. Translating it yields CASSFGDRGEAFF.

The chain employs TRBV4-1 and TRBJ2-3; 12 nucleotides align to TRBD2. Per germline, CDR1 MGHRA and CDR2 YSYEKL. V shed 4 bases, J shed 6 bases, and the junction held 11 bases outside the gene matches. This CDR3 is 17 amino acids long. The CDR3 here is CASSRISSGGARDTQYF. DNA of the CDR3: TGCGCCAGCAGCCGCATCTCTAGCGGGGGGGCTAGGGATACGCAGTATTTT.

V is TRBV5-4 and J is TRBJ2-3, with TRBD2 matching over 10 bases. The CDR3 consists of 16 residues. Germline V CDR1 and CDR2: SGHNT, YYREEE (reference sequence). V was pared by 6 bases and J by 4 bases, with 11 bases of the junction left unmatched. CDR3 bases: TGTGCCAGCAATAGGGTGAGCGGGGGGGCCTCAGATACGCAGTATTTT. This translates into CASNRVSGGASDTQYF.

This clone showed up just a few times. J is TRBJ1-6 and V is TRBV5-5; 8 positions agree with TRBD1. V lost 4 bases and J lost 13; bases outside the gene matches: 19. Germline CDR1 reads SGHKS; CDR2 reads YYEKEE (reference sequence). The CDR3 consists of 17 residues. This chain's CDR3 is CASSPEGTRQGHRPLHF. For the CDR3, the DNA is TGTGCCAGCAGCCCCGAAGGTACGCGACAGGGGCATAGGCCCCTCCACTTT.

The chain carries TRBV19 and TRBJ2-2, with a possible D match to TRBD2 (6 bases). The CDR3 contains 17 residues. Germline V gene data show CDR1 as LNHDA and CDR2 as SQIVND (reference sequence). V was cut by 5 bases and J by 6 bases, with 22 bases left in between. The CDR3 DNA reads as TGTGCCAGTAGTTCGCCTAGAGGAGGAGGAGGGTCCGGGGAGCTGTTTTTT. Its translation is CASSSPRGGGGSGELFF.

In its sample, this clone was seen a few times. V and J are TRBV30 and TRBJ1-6, with D hard to call. This CDR3 is 17 amino acids long. Germline V gene data show CDR1 as GTSNPN and CDR2 as SVGIG (reference sequence). Trimming removed 0 bases at V and 0 bases at J, with 12 bases between. Here the CDR3 DNA reads TGTGCCTGGAGTGTAAGTAGGACTAGCTCCTATAATTCACCCCTCCACTTT. Translated: CAWSVSRTSSYNSPLHF.

This chain joins TRBV5-1 and TRBJ1-4; 10 bases fit TRBD1. Germline assignment: CDR1 SGHRS and CDR2 YFSETQ. CDR3 length: 18 amino acids. With 4 bases clipped from V and 6 bases from J, the junction kept 15 bases outside the gene matches. The CDR3 coding sequence is TGCGCCAGCAGCCTGGAGCCCCCGGGACAGGGGATAGATGAAAAACTGTTTTTT. Residues: CASSLEPPGQGIDEKLFF.

The chain combines TRBV6-6 with TRBJ1-2; possibly TRBD1 for D (6 bases). Germline V CDR1 and CDR2: MNHNY, SVGAGI (reference sequence). V was cut by 7 bases and J by 7 bases, with 16 bases left in between. CDR3 length: 13 amino acids. CDR3 residues: CASTPAGAGGYTF. The DNA of the CDR3 is TGTGCCAGCACCCCAGCGGGGGCGGGTGGCTACACCTTC.

The V call is TRBV2, the J call TRBJ2-3, with 8 bases fitting TRBD2. In germline, CDR1 is SNHLY, CDR2 FYNNEI. The V segment lost 4 bases and the J segment 4 bases; nucleotides outside the gene matches: 4. This CDR3 has 14 residues. CDR3 nucleotides: TGTGCCAGCAGTGCGGGGGGGCTCTCAGATACGCAGTATTTT. Translation: CASSAGGLSDTQYF.

V usage is TRBV19 and J usage is TRBJ1-2, with 7 bases identical to TRBD1. V lost 7 bases to trimming and J lost 8 bases; unmatched junction nucleotides: 16. Germline V gene data show CDR1 as LNHDA and CDR2 as SQIVND (reference sequence). The CDR3 extends over 15 amino acids. CDR3 nucleotide sequence: TGTGCCAGTACAGGGGACAGCTCCCCCTTGGGAGGCTACACCTTC. This codes for CASTGDSSPLGGYTF.

The V gene is TRBV24-1, the J gene TRBJ2-1, with TRBD1 matching 8 bases. Germline values: CDR1 KGHDR, CDR2 SFDVKD. V lost 4 bases and J lost 4; bases outside the gene matches: 5. The CDR3 loop spans 15 amino acids. The CDR3 sequence: CATSDSGGAYNEQFF. The CDR3 bases are TGTGCCACCAGTGACTCAGGGGGCGCTTACAATGAGCAGTTCTTC.